A selection of T cell receptor beta chains follows, all from one sample in a study of blood T cells in healthy people across ages. Each CDR3 protein gets one entry after TCRdb re-called the 5' RACE reads with MiXCR. This table has 1.2 million to 1.5 million distinct CDR3 sequences, roughly 60% appearing once. Sequenced material: blood. These receptors were collected from a man younger than 35 in good health. CDR3s include the opening cysteine and the closing phenylalanine or tryptophan. The D gene is left open where the match is weak. Expanded clones get a size class; other rows say once, few or many, or leave the size out.

.	TRBV4-1	.	TRBJ2-7	14	TGCGCCAGCAGCCAACGGACACCGTCCTACGAGCAGTACTTC	CASSQRTPSYEQYF
few	TRBV6-6	.	TRBJ1-1	16	TGTGCCAGCAGTTACTCAGAGAGAGGGCTGAACACTGAAGCTTTCTTT	CASSYSERGLNTEAFF
.	TRBV27	TRBD1	TRBJ2-7	15	TGTGCCAGCAGTGCATTGACAGGGTTAGTGTACGAGCAGTACTTC	CASSALTGLVYEQYF
.	TRBV25-1	.	TRBJ1-4	15	TGTGCCAGCAGTGAATACCGGGACGGAGGTGAAAAACTGTTTTTT	CASSEYRDGGEKLFF
.	TRBV7-2	TRBD1	TRBJ1-4	17	TGTGCCAGCAGCTTAGGGGGGTCCGCCAGGGGGTATGAAAAACTGTTTTTT	CASSLGGSARGYEKLFF
few	TRBV6-6	TRBD1	TRBJ2-1	16	TGTGCCAGCACCCTACAAGACAGGGGGGCAAACAATGAGCAGTTCTTC	CASTLQDRGANNEQFF
once	TRBV6-4	.	TRBJ2-1	13	TGTGCCAGCAGTGACTCGAATCCAGGCGAGCAGTTCTTC	CASSDSNPGEQFF
.	TRBV30	.	TRBJ2-1	16	TGTGCCTGGAGTGTACCTAGTCCTTCAAGCGGCAATGAGCAGTTCTTC	CAWSVPSPSSGNEQFF
.	TRBV7-9	TRBD1	TRBJ2-1	15	TGTGCCACAACTGGGACAGGTGGGGCCTACAATGAGCAGTTCTTC	CATTGTGGAYNEQFF
.	TRBV2	TRBD2	TRBJ2-5	16	TGTGCCAGCAGTGCGGGGCCTAGCGGGGAACGAGAGACCCAGTACTTC	CASSAGPSGERETQYF
.	TRBV14	.	TRBJ1-1	15	TGTGCCAGCACCCAAAGTAGCGTTATGAACACTGAAGCTTTCTTT	CASTQSSVMNTEAFF
few	TRBV6-6	.	TRBJ2-5	16	TGTGCCAGCGCACCTTCCCAGCGTTCCCTCCAAGAGACCCAGTACTTC	CASAPSQRSLQETQYF
.	TRBV30	.	TRBJ1-1	11	TGTGGGGGAGGGACAAACACTGAAGCTTTCTTT	CGGGTNTEAFF
.	TRBV12-5	.	TRBJ2-1	17	TGTGCTAGTGGTTTGGTACCGACAGTAGCGGCCTACAATGAGCAGTTCTTC	CASGLVPTVAAYNEQFF
.	TRBV7-2	.	TRBJ2-5	16	TGTGCCAGCAGCCTCTACCGACCGCCCGGCTCTGAGACCCAGTACTTC	CASSLYRPPGSETQYF
few	TRBV27	.	TRBJ2-1	15	TGTGCCAGCATCATATCAGGGACACCCCAGGGGGAGCAGTTCTTC	CASIISGTPQGEQFF
.	TRBV10-3	TRBD1	TRBJ2-5	19	TGTGCCATCAGTGACCCCGGACAGGGTTTGGGTGTATTGCGAGAGACCCAGTACTTC	CAISDPGQGLGVLRETQYF
.	TRBV4-3	TRBD1	TRBJ2-5	15	TGCGCCAGCAGCCAAGAGACAGGGGGCAGGGAGACCCAGTACTTC	CASSQETGGRETQYF
.	TRBV12-3/TRBV12-4	.	TRBJ2-3	16	TGTGCCAGCAGTATGTATCGGGGGCGCGCCACAGATACGCAGTATTTT	CASSMYRGRATDTQYF
.	TRBV10-1	TRBD2	TRBJ2-7	15	TGCGCCTTTTTACAAAACGGGACTAGCTCCTACGAGCAGTACTTC	CAFLQNGTSSYEQYF
.	TRBV4-3	.	TRBJ1-2	15	TGCGCCAGCAGCCAAGGTGGCGGGATTCTAGGAGGCTACACCTTC	CASSQGGGILGGYTF
once	TRBV28	.	TRBJ2-1	13	TGTGCCAGCCGCGGGGCCGGCTGTAATGAGCAGTTCTTC	CASRGAGCNEQFF